Listed below are T cell receptor beta chains from one sample, sequenced in a study of T cell responses to AZD1222 COVID-19 vaccine. The table came from immunoSEQ multiplex PCR; TCRdb's copy has only in-frame clones and leaves some out. The sample holds some 130,000 clones, 70% to 90% seen once. This specimen was peripheral blood, taken on day 0 of AZD1222 vaccination. The receptor set was obtained from an adult in good health. Each CDR3 is given with its conserved first and last residue. A D gene is named only where the DNA matches it firmly. Rows give clone size only sometimes, using once, few, many, or a class for an expanded clone.

NA,TRBV30,TRBJ1-3,NA,TGTGCCTGGAGTGTTTCGGCGAGCGGAAACACCATATATTTT,CAWSVSASGNTIYF
NA,TRBV5-1,TRBJ1-1,NA,TGCGCCAGCAGCATCACACTGAACACTGAAGCTTTCTTT,CASSITLNTEAFF
NA,TRBV18,TRBJ2-7,NA,TGTGCCAGCACCCGGGATTACGAGCAGTACTTC,CASTRDYEQYF
NA,TRBV2,TRBJ2-7,TRBD2,TGTGCCAGCAGACCTAGCGGGAGGCGTTACGAGCAGTACTTC,CASRPSGRRYEQYF
once,TRBV7-2,TRBJ1-5,TRBD1,TGTGCCAGCAGCCCCCGTTTTGGGACAGGGCAGGCGGTGGATCAGCCCCAGCATTTT,CASSPRFGTGQAVDQPQHF
NA,TRBV7-8,TRBJ1-2,NA,TGTGCCAGCAGCCTCACGGGGCAGGGGCTCGCTAAGGGCTACACCTTC,CASSLTGQGLAKGYTF
NA,TRBV5-5,TRBJ2-4,TRBD2,TGTGCCAGCAGCTTACCCTCCGTGGCGGGGGGAAACATTCAGTACTTC,CASSLPSVAGGNIQYF
NA,TRBV11-1,TRBJ1-1,NA,TGTGCCAGCAGCTTATTCCGGGACCGGGGCACTGAAGCTTTCTTT,CASSLFRDRGTEAFF
NA,TRBV14,TRBJ2-3,NA,TGTGCCAGCAGCCCCGGGGGTCCGGGGCGCGCAGATACGCAGTATTTT,CASSPGGPGRADTQYF
NA,TRBV7-3,TRBJ2-3,NA,TGTGCCAGCAGCTTAAATCCCCCCCGAGATCCTACCCAGGGGGGGAATACGCAGTATTTT,CASSLNPPRDPTQGGNTQYF
NA,TRBV5-1,TRBJ1-2,TRBD1,TGCGCCAGCAGTCAGGGGGCGGACGATGGCTACACCTTC,CASSQGADDGYTF
NA,TRBV28,TRBJ1-1,NA,TGTGCCAGCAGGGGGGTGAACACTGAAGCTTTCTTT,CASRGVNTEAFF
NA,TRBV3-1/TRBV3-2,TRBJ1-5,NA,TGTGCCAGCAGCCCCACCGGGAGGGGGAGGCAGCCCCAGCATTTT,CASSPTGRGRQPQHF
once,TRBV6-5,TRBJ2-3,TRBD2,TGTGCCAGCAGCTCTCACGGCGGGGGGCCGGATACGCAGTATTTT,CASSSHGGGPDTQYF
NA,TRBV18,TRBJ2-7,TRBD2,TGTGCCAGCTCGACTAGCGGGAGCTCCTACGAGCAGTACTTC,CASSTSGSSYEQYF
few,TRBV2,TRBJ2-7,NA,TGTGCCAGCAAGGGGGACGGTCCTGGGGAGCAGTACTTC,CASKGDGPGEQYF
NA,TRBV3-1/TRBV3-2,TRBJ2-1,NA,TGTGCCAGCAGCCAAGGGATTGAGCAGTTCTTC,CASSQGIEQFF
NA,TRBV27,TRBJ1-1,NA,TGTGCCAGCAGTGTAAGACAGCGGACGAACACTGAAGCTTTCTTT,CASSVRQRTNTEAFF
NA,TRBV7-9,TRBJ1-5,NA,TGTGCCAGCAGCTCATGGGAGTCGAGTTGGGCACAGGGCGGGCAGCCCCAGCATTTT,CASSSWESSWAQGGQPQHF
NA,TRBV27,TRBJ1-1,NA,TGTGCCAGCAGTTTATCGGGGCAGGGCGAAGCTTTCTTT,CASSLSGQGEAFF
once,TRBV9,TRBJ1-4,NA,TGTGCCAGCAGCGTAGGAGGCAGCTATAATGAAAAACTGTTTTTT,CASSVGGSYNEKLFF
NA,TRBV13,TRBJ2-7,TRBD1,TGTGCCAGCACCTGGTTAGGATCTGGGACAGGAGTTACCGAGCAGTACTTC,CASTWLGSGTGVTEQYF
NA,TRBV2,TRBJ1-1,NA,TGTGCCAGCAGTGACGGGACGGGGAACACTGAAGCTTTCTTT,CASSDGTGNTEAFF
once,TRBV19,TRBJ2-5,TRBD2,TGTGCCAGTCGACCGGGACTAGCGCTGGAGACCCAGTACTTC,CASRPGLALETQYF
NA,TRBV10-3,TRBJ1-5,TRBD1,TGTGCCATCTGGACAGGGGTCCCCAATCAGCCCCAGCATTTT,CAIWTGVPNQPQHF
NA,TRBV2,TRBJ1-2,TRBD1,TGTGCCAGCACTAGGACAGGGACGACCTATGGCTACACCTTC,CASTRTGTTYGYTF
NA,TRBV11-1,TRBJ1-1,NA,TGTGCCAGCAGCCAAACTAGGATAGACACTGAAGCTTTCTTT,CASSQTRIDTEAFF
NA,TRBV11-2,TRBJ2-3,TRBD2,TGTGCCAGCAGCTTCCGTCGGGGGGTCACAGATACGCAGTATTTT,CASSFRRGVTDTQYF
once,TRBV11-2,TRBJ1-3,NA,TGTGCCAGCAGCTCTTTTAGGGACCTGACTCCTGGAAACACCATATATTTT,CASSSFRDLTPGNTIYF
few,TRBV7-9,TRBJ2-3,NA,TGTGCCAGCAGCTTATGGGTGAGCGCGGCAGATACGCAGTATTTT,CASSLWVSAADTQYF
NA,TRBV19,TRBJ1-3,TRBD1,TGTGCCACCGGACAGGACAGCTACTCTGGAAACACCATATATTTT,CATGQDSYSGNTIYF
NA,TRBV6-6,TRBJ2-2,TRBD1,TGTGCCAGCAGATCCCAGGACAGGGTCACCGGGGAGCTGTTTTTT,CASRSQDRVTGELFF
NA,TRBV5-1,TRBJ1-2,TRBD1,TGCGCCAGCAGCCCTAGGACAGGAACTAACTATGGCTACACCTTC,CASSPRTGTNYGYTF
NA,TRBV28,TRBJ2-7,NA,TGTGCCAGCAGTCCATCGGGTCTTATAGCTTACGAGCAGTACTTC,CASSPSGLIAYEQYF
once,TRBV10-3,TRBJ2-3,NA,TGTGCCATCAGGACGGGAATAGATGCAGATACGCAGTATTTT,CAIRTGIDADTQYF
NA,TRBV7-2,TRBJ1-2,TRBD1,TGTGCCAGCAGCTTAGATGGGACAGGGAACTATGGCTACACCTTC,CASSLDGTGNYGYTF
NA,TRBV5-1,TRBJ2-7,NA,TGCGCCAGCAGCTGGGGCTCCTCCTCCTACGAGCAGTACTTC,CASSWGSSSYEQYF
NA,TRBV5-1,TRBJ2-1,NA,TGCGCCAGCAGTCCCGACGGCCCTACCTACAATGAGCAGTTCTTC,CASSPDGPTYNEQFF
NA,TRBV10-2,TRBJ2-7,NA,TGCGCCAGCATAGGGGAGAGCTCCTACGAGCAGTACTTC,CASIGESSYEQYF
NA,TRBV5-1,TRBJ2-7,NA,TGCGCCAGCAGCTTGTCCCAGGAGGGGTACGAGCAGTACTTC,CASSLSQEGYEQYF
NA,TRBV5-4,TRBJ2-5,NA,TGTGCCAGCAGCTTGGTCAGACAGGACCCTCAAGAGACCCAGTACTTC,CASSLVRQDPQETQYF
few,TRBV12-3/TRBV12-4,TRBJ2-7,NA,TGTGCCAGCAGCCTGAGAGGTATTTACGAGCAGTACTTC,CASSLRGIYEQYF
NA,TRBV29-1,TRBJ2-3,NA,TGCAGCGCCAACCCCCACCAGGGGACTTTATACACAGATACGCAGTATTTT,CSANPHQGTLYTDTQYF
NA,TRBV19,TRBJ1-5,NA,TGTGCCAGTAGGCCCCATCAAGATTATAGCAATCAGCCCCAGCATTTT,CASRPHQDYSNQPQHF
NA,TRBV6-6,TRBJ1-2,NA,TGTGCCAGCAGCCACCCTGACGGGGCTAACTATGGCTACACCTTC,CASSHPDGANYGYTF
NA,TRBV20-1,TRBJ1-2,NA,TGCAGTGCTAGCCATGGCTACACCTTC,CSASHGYTF
NA,TRBV28,TRBJ2-7,NA,TGTGCCAGCAGTGCCCCATGGGCATACGGTTACGAGCAGTACTTC,CASSAPWAYGYEQYF
NA,TRBV5-1,TRBJ2-2,NA,TGCGCCAGCAGCCTAGACTACGCGAACACCGGGGAGCTGTTTTTT,CASSLDYANTGELFF
once,TRBV28,TRBJ1-1,NA,TGTGCCAGCATTCCCGGGACCCCGAACACTGAAGCTTTCTTT,CASIPGTPNTEAFF
NA,TRBV18,TRBJ1-1,TRBD1,TGTGCCAGCTCCCAACGGGACAGGGGGCATAGCACTGAAGCTTTCTTT,CASSQRDRGHSTEAFF
NA,TRBV5-4,TRBJ2-5,TRBD1,TGTGCCAGCAGCTTGGGGGGGATACCAGGGGGCCTCCAAGAGACCCAGTACTTC,CASSLGGIPGGLQETQYF
NA,TRBV27,TRBJ2-1,NA,TGTGCCAGCAGTTTCCTACAGGGAGGGTACAATGAGCAGTTCTTC,CASSFLQGGYNEQFF
once,TRBV5-6,TRBJ2-4,NA,TGTGCCAGCAGCCCACTAACACAGACCAAAAACATTCAGTACTTC,CASSPLTQTKNIQYF